The 17 T cell receptor beta chains listed next were all sequenced from one sample in a study of blood T cell repertoires in COVID-19. Some clones are missing from TCRdb's copy, which holds only in-frame ones; the method was immunoSEQ multiplex PCR. Altogether approximately 70,000 clones are present, around 83% being singletons, with the ten largest covering 35% to 40%. The specimen sequenced was peripheral blood. The receptors were sampled from a woman over 75 with active or convalescent COVID-19.

The rearrangement links TRBV7-9 to TRBJ2-1; D might be TRBD1 (6 bases). The V gene lost 4 bases and the J gene lost 3 bases, with 10 bases spanning the gap. There are 14 residues in the CDR3. Germline-derived CDR1 and CDR2 are SEHNR and FQNEAQ (reference sequence). CDR3 in DNA: TGTGCCAGCAGCTCGGACAGAGTCTACAATGAGCAGTTCTTC. This translates into CASSSDRVYNEQFF.

This clone was detected once. The V call is TRBV6-6, the J call TRBJ1-1, with 10 bases fitting TRBD1. CDR3 size: 16 residues. Germline V gene lookup returns CDR1 MNHNY and CDR2 SVGAGI (reference sequence). Trimming cost V 7 bases and J 2 bases; bases outside gene matches: 10. The CDR3 nucleotides are TGTGCCAGCAAAAGGGACAGGGGCCCTCAAAACACTGAAGCTTTCTTT. It is translated as CASKRDRGPQNTEAFF.

This chain connects TRBV5-1 to TRBJ1-1; D remains ambiguous. The germline V gene has CDR1 SGHRS and CDR2 YFSETQ. The CDR3 totals 18 residues. Trimming took 1 base from V and 0 from J, leaving 19 bases between them. CDR3 region: CASSLSQTPPRLNTEAFF. The CDR3 nucleotides read TGCGCCAGCAGCTTGTCGCAGACACCCCCGAGATTGAACACTGAAGCTTTCTTT.

The DNA of the CDR3 is TGTGCCTGGAGTAGATTCTCAGGGGGCCAGACTGGGCCCCAGCATTTT. Its translation is CAWSRFSGGQTGPQHF. V gene TRBV30 combines with J gene TRBJ1-5, with TRBD1 identical over 8 bases. Germline V CDR1 and CDR2: GTSNPN, SVGIG (reference sequence). The CDR3 is 16 amino acids. V was pared by 2 bases and J by 9 bases, with 15 bases of the junction left unmatched.

The V and J genes are TRBV6-5 and TRBJ1-1; D perhaps matches TRBD1 (6 bases). Trimming stripped 5 bases from V and 1 base from J, with 14 bases between. Germline V CDR1 and CDR2: MNHEY, SVGAGI. The CDR3 is 15 residues long. CDR3 sequence (DNA): TGTGCCAGCAGTAATTCAGGGGCCTCGAACACTGAAGCTTTCTTT. It encodes CASSNSGASNTEAFF.

The chain links TRBV9 to TRBJ2-1, with 7 bases aligning to TRBD2. The CDR3 length is 15 residues. The V segment lost 6 bases and the J segment 7 bases; nucleotides outside the gene matches: 13. Germline CDR1 and CDR2: SGDLS and YYNGEE. The CDR3, as DNA: TGTGCCAGCAACCCATGGATAGGACTAGAAAATGAGCAGTTCTTC. Protein sequence: CASNPWIGLENEQFF.

V gene TRBV10-3 combines with J gene TRBJ1-2, with TRBD1 identical over 7 bases. The V gene end was trimmed by 6 bases and the J gene end by 3 bases; junction bases not matched to a gene: 4. The CDR3 loop spans 13 amino acids. Germline lookup yields CDR1 ENHRY and CDR2 SYGVKD. This CDR3 is CAISGTGDYGYTF. DNA for the CDR3: TGTGCCATCAGCGGAACAGGGGACTATGGCTACACCTTC.

The chain employs TRBV6-5 and TRBJ2-3; 11 positions match TRBD2. V dropped 6 bases and J dropped 7; count of bases not matched to a gene: 9. Germline CDR1 is MNHEY and CDR2 is SVGAGI. The CDR3 spans 15 residues. The CDR3, as DNA: TGTGCCAGCAGAGTTAGCGGGGGGGCATCGAATACGCAGTATTTT. It codes for CASRVSGGASNTQYF.

The chain has TRBV21-1 and TRBJ1-4; the table gives TRBD1 as D, unverified against the DNA. TRBV21-1 is an annotated pseudogene. This CDR3 comprises 15 residues. The DNA of the CDR3 is TGTGCCAGCAGCATCACAGGCGCAACTAATGAAAAACTGTTTTTT. Amino acids: CASSITGATNEKLFF.

This chain links TRBV28 with TRBJ1-2; D ambiguous. Germline V gene data show CDR1 as MDHEN and CDR2 as SYDVKM. Trimming took off 2 bases at V and 8 bases at J, with 9 bases between the two ends. The CDR3 has 12 amino acids. CDR3 sequence: CASSLGGLGYTF. In DNA, the CDR3 is TGTGCCAGCAGTTTAGGAGGGTTAGGCTACACCTTC.

This clone appeared a single time. CDR3 DNA sequence: TGTGCCAGCAGTTACTCGAGTGAAGCTTTCTTT. This gives the protein CASSYSSEAFF. This chain connects TRBV6-6 to TRBJ1-1; D gene unclear. Germline CDR1 MNHNY, CDR2 SVGAGI (reference sequence). Trimming shortened V by 0 bases and J by 7 bases, and 3 bases separated the two germline ends. The CDR3 has 11 residues.

V and J are TRBV24-1 and TRBJ1-1, with no clear D. Germline values: CDR1 KGHDR, CDR2 SFDVKD. The CDR3 has 11 amino acids. V gave up 5 bases and J gave up 9 bases, with 9 bases separating them. CDR3 region: CATSGGAKAFF. The CDR3, as DNA: TGTGCCACCAGTGGTGGTGCTAAAGCTTTCTTT.

This chain links TRBV19 with TRBJ1-4; D remains ambiguous. Germline CDR1 and CDR2: LNHDA and SQIVND (reference sequence). V lost 3 bases and J lost 1, with 12 bases in between. The CDR3 consists of 16 residues. The CDR3 bases are TGTGCCAGTAGTATCCGTTTCGGGATAACTAATGAAAAACTGTTTTTT. Amino acid sequence: CASSIRFGITNEKLFF.

The chain couples TRBV7-9 to TRBJ2-1; D not certain. V lost 5 bases to trimming and J lost 12 bases, with 14 bases between them. Per the germline V gene, CDR1 is SEHNR and CDR2 is FQNEAQ (reference sequence). This CDR3 spans 12 amino acids. The CDR3 loop is CASSPTAPGQFF. CDR3 coding DNA: TGTGCCAGCAGCCCGACCGCACCAGGGCAGTTCTTC.

This sequence joins TRBV4-2 and TRBJ2-1; the D is unclear. Between the trimmed V and J ends, which lost 4 bases and 5 bases, there was a span of 9 bases. CDR1 and CDR2 from the germline V gene are LGHNA and YNFKEQ. The CDR3 has 13 residues. In DNA form, the CDR3 reads TGTGCCAGCAGCCTTACTACCAACAATGAGCAGTTCTTC. It encodes CASSLTTNNEQFF.

V and J are TRBV5-1 and TRBJ2-1; D not resolved. CDR1 and CDR2 from the germline V gene are SGHRS and YFSETQ. Trimming left V 0 bases short and J 5 bases short, with 12 bases between. The CDR3 loop spans 15 amino acids. In nucleotides, the CDR3 is TGCGCCAGCAGCTTGGTCCTCGGGTTGAACAATGAGCAGTTCTTC. This translates into CASSLVLGLNNEQFF. The whole variable domain, filled in from reference TRBV5-1 and TRBJ2-1, reads KAGVTQTPRYLIKTRGQQVTLSCSPISGHRSVSWYQQTPGQGLQFLFEYFSETQRNKGNFPGRFSGRQFSNSRSEMNVSTLELGDSALYLCASSLVLGLNNEQFFGPGTRLTVL.

The rearrangement uses TRBV5-1 and TRBJ2-7; 8 positions agree with TRBD2. Germline V gene data show CDR1 as SGHRS and CDR2 as YFSETQ. The CDR3 consists of 15 residues. J lost 3 bases, V lost 2 bases, and 7 bases had no gene match. CDR3 DNA: TGCGCCAGCAGCTTCGCCGGGGGGGCTCTCTACGAGCAGTACTTC. Translation: CASSFAGGALYEQYF.